The entry below describes one T cell receptor (beta chain). The antigen remains undetermined. Use of 60 Vbeta and 13 Jbeta primers characterized the PCR. Sequencing used immunoSEQ multiplex PCR; TCRdb keeps in-frame clones, though not all of them. The table lists 130,000 to 150,000 clones, approximately 79% of them singletons. The data were taken from a study of cytomegalovirus exposure and HLA in healthy donors. Study-wide results and caveats: Across donors, most TCRs were seen rarely, yet some public ones were widespread. As a later analysis showed, a missense DCLRE1C variant was linked to trimming of TCR beta V- and J-genes.

This CDR3 spans 15 amino acids. Germline loops: CDR1 MGHRA, CDR2 YSYEKL. V shed 0 bases and J 6 bases; nucleotides not matched to a gene: 4. The specimen sequenced was PBMCs. V usage is TRBV4-1 and J usage is TRBJ2-2; 7 bases are shared with TRBD1. The receptor comes from a woman aged 40 to 49 in good health and CMV-seropositive. The CDR3 loop is CASSQDWQGAGELFF. The CDR3 DNA reads as TGCGCCAGCAGCCAAGATTGGCAGGGGGCCGGGGAGCTGTTTTTT.